The 31 T cell receptor beta chains below all came from one sample that was sequenced in a study of T cells in Graves' hyperthyroidism and ophthalmopathy. Authors of the study amplified TCR beta CDR3 regions from RNA transcripts. RT-PCR in the first round (using the HTBI primer set) targeted the TCR CDR3. MiXCR was run by TCRdb on the multiplex PCR reads, yielding one entry per CDR3 protein. The repertoire includes about 360,000 distinct CDR3 sequences, 15% to 19% of them detected once, and about 27% sits in the top ten. The sequencing sample was made of blood. These receptors were obtained from a woman aged 18-35 years with Graves' hyperthyroidism that later progressed to Graves' ophthalmopathy.

To note about this clonotype: This sequence may be a read error, since a much larger clone differs from it by one base. The chain uses TRBV7-6 and TRBJ2-1; TRBD2 agrees at 9 bases. J gave up 4 bases and V 4 bases, and 11 bases lay outside the gene matches. This CDR3 spans 17 amino acids. Looked up from germline, CDR1 is SGHVS and CDR2 is FNYEAQ. CDR3 sequence reads: CASSSRVAGALYNEQFF. CDR3 in DNA: TGTGCCAGCAGCTCCCGGGTAGCGGGAGCATTATACAATGAGCAGTTCTTC.

This clonotype was counted a few times. The rearrangement joins TRBV5-6 to TRBJ1-5; possibly TRBD1 for D (5 bases). The CDR3 sequence is 13 residues long. CDR1 is SGHDT and CDR2 is YYEEEE in the germline V gene. V was shortened by 4 bases and J by 4 bases, with 9 bases between the two germline ends. The chain's CDR3 is CASSEGINQPQHF. The DNA for the CDR3 is TGTGCCAGCAGCGAGGGGATAAATCAGCCCCAGCATTTT.

This clonotype came up many times. The genes are TRBV7-2 and TRBJ2-7, with a possible D match to TRBD2 (5 bases). From germline, CDR1 is SGHTA and CDR2 FQGNSA. This CDR3 region has 12 residues. Deletions cut 8 bases from V and 0 bases from J, with 8 bases between. The CDR3 DNA reads TGTGCCAGCGGACTGTTCTCCTACGAGCAGTACTTC. This translates into CASGLFSYEQYF.

This clonotype has only a few counts. The chain links TRBV5-1 to TRBJ2-5, with D perhaps matching TRBD2 (6 bases). The length of the CDR3 is 16 residues. The germline V gene encodes CDR1 SGHRS and CDR2 YFSETQ. Trimming took 0 bases from V and 2 from J, leaving 14 bases between them. The CDR3: CASSLVGGMGQETQYF. DNA for the CDR3: TGCGCCAGCAGCTTGGTCGGCGGGATGGGGCAAGAGACCCAGTACTTC.

This chain links TRBV4-2 with TRBJ2-7; 12 nucleotides line up with TRBD1. Trimming cost V 3 bases and J 0 bases; bases outside gene matches: 9. Germline CDR1 and CDR2: LGHNA and YNFKEQ. The CDR3 sequence is 18 residues long. The CDR3 region has the DNA TGTGCCAGCAGCCATGGGACAGGGGGCCTACACCTCTCCTACGAGCAGTACTTC. Translated, it gives CASSHGTGGLHLSYEQYF.

At least ten counts were recorded for this clonotype. V is TRBV4-1 and J is TRBJ2-7; no firm D call. CDR3 length: 14 residues. CDR1 and CDR2 from the germline V gene are MGHRA and YSYEKL. V was trimmed by 0 bases and J by 2 bases, leaving 8 bases between them. CDR3 protein: CASSQDGRTYEQYF. The CDR3 region has the DNA TGCGCCAGCAGCCAAGACGGACGGACCTACGAGCAGTACTTC.

The V gene is TRBV27, the J gene TRBJ2-7, with 9 bases fitting TRBD2. Germline trimming cut 5 bases from V and 4 bases from J; bases unmatched to any gene: 18. There are 18 residues in the CDR3. The V gene's germline CDR1 is MNHEY and CDR2 SMNVEV (reference sequence). The CDR3: CASSHPGIAGAPPYEQYF. CDR3 DNA sequence: TGTGCCAGCAGTCACCCCGGGATAGCGGGAGCCCCCCCTTACGAGCAGTACTTC.

This clonotype turned up a few times. At one of its ends the junction is not consistent with the germline gene, which may arise from a read error. The gene calls are TRBV7-7 and TRBJ2-1; 8 nucleotides line up with TRBD2. Germline-derived CDR1 and CDR2 are SSHAT and FNYEAQ (reference sequence). The CDR3 is 13 residues long. This CDR3 reads CASSPGGGAEQFF. The CDR3, as DNA: TGTGCTAGCAGCCCCGGGGGGGGCGCTGAGCAGTTCTTC. The variable domain in full, with the rest retrieved from reference TRBV7-7 and TRBJ2-1, is GAGVSQSPRYKVTKRGQDVTLRCDPISSHATLYWYQQALGQGPEFLTYFNYEAQPDKSGLPSDRFSAERPEGSISTLTIQRTEQRDSAMYRCASSPGGGAEQFFGPGTRLTVL.

This clonotype was counted at least ten times. The chain employs TRBV28 and TRBJ2-7; 7 nucleotides match TRBD2. The CDR3 totals 13 residues. From germline, CDR1 is MDHEN and CDR2 SYDVKM. V was clipped by 6 bases and J by 4 bases; unmatched bases: 6. The chain's CDR3 is CASSGGSRYEQYF. The CDR3 coding sequence is TGTGCCAGCAGCGGGGGGAGTCGGTACGAGCAGTACTTC.

This clonotype was seen at least ten times. The chain uses TRBV18 and TRBJ2-5; D possibly matches TRBD1 or TRBD2 (6 bases each). With 1 base removed from V and 5 bases from J, the gap between germline ends came to 11 bases. The CDR3 is made up of 14 amino acids. CDR1 and CDR2 (germline): KGHSH, LQKENI. CDR3 DNA sequence: TGTGCCAGCTCACCACGGGGGGACACGGAGACCCAGTACTTC. Encoded protein: CASSPRGDTETQYF.

The CDR3 reads CSVPWGGAVGEQFF. The CDR3 bases are TGCAGCGTTCCCTGGGGGGGCGCGGTGGGTGAGCAGTTCTTC. V gene TRBV29-1 combines with J gene TRBJ2-1; a possible D gene is TRBD2 (7 bases). Trimming shortened V by 5 bases and J by 9 bases, and 20 bases separated the two germline ends. CDR1 is SQVTM, CDR2 ANQGSEA, per germline. This CDR3 has 14 amino acids.

This clonotype was seen repeatedly, ten times or more. V and J are TRBV28 and TRBJ1-4, with D hard to call. This CDR3 has 15 amino acids. Trimming cost V 2 bases and J 1 base, with 8 bases left between them. Germline V gives CDR1 MDHEN, CDR2 SYDVKM. CDR3 sequence reads: CASSLEVLTNEKLFF. DNA of the CDR3: TGTGCCAGCAGTTTAGAGGTACTAACTAATGAAAAACTGTTTTTT.

A remark on this clonotype: An end of the junction does not agree with germline; a read error may underlie this. The chain recombines TRBV7-2 with TRBJ2-1; maybe TRBD1 (5 bases). The CDR3 is 13 residues long. CDR1 is SGHTA, CDR2 FQGNSA, per germline. The CDR3 protein is CASSGQQENERFF. CDR3 nucleotide sequence: TGTGCCAGCAGCGGTCAACAGGAGAATGAGCGGTTCTTC.

This clonotype occurred many times. The chain joins TRBV30 to TRBJ2-2; D is uncertain. Germline V CDR1 and CDR2: GTSNPN, SVGIG (reference sequence). This CDR3 has 13 amino acids. This chain's CDR3 is CAMELANTGELFF. The DNA for the CDR3 is TGTGCAATGGAGCTTGCGAACACCGGGGAGCTGTTTTTT.

This clonotype occurred a few times. The chain links TRBV5-5 to TRBJ1-1; 11 nucleotides align to TRBD1. CDR1 and CDR2 (germline): SGHKS, YYEKEE (reference sequence). The CDR3 consists of 18 residues. V gave up 4 bases and J gave up 3 bases; unmatched junction bases: 14. CDR3 nucleotide sequence: TGTGCCAGCAGCCCCAGGACAGGGGGCGCTTATTTGGACACTGAAGCTTTCTTT. This translates into CASSPRTGGAYLDTEAFF.

There are many counts of this clonotype. The chain uses TRBV11-3 and TRBJ1-2; D ambiguous. Germline V gene sequence: CDR1 SGHNT, CDR2 YENEEA. The CDR3 spans 16 residues. Trimming cost V 5 bases and J 1 base, with 17 bases left between them. The CDR3 reads CASSAGVGPNNYGYTF. The CDR3 nucleotides are TGTGCCAGCAGCGCAGGCGTAGGGCCAAATAACTATGGCTACACCTTC.

The genes are TRBV4-1 and TRBJ1-1, with D unclear. This CDR3 comprises 19 residues. Germline CDR1 reads MGHRA; CDR2 reads YSYEKL. Trimming left V 2 bases short and J 1 base short, with 23 bases between. This CDR3 reads CASSQYIDLRTLSNTEAFF. The DNA for the CDR3 is TGCGCCAGCAGCCAATACATTGACTTACGAACCCTTTCGAACACTGAAGCTTTCTTT.

Regarding this clonotype: It may be a read error: a sequence one base away is much more abundant. The DNA for the CDR3 is TGTGCCAGCACAGGCAACTCTGGCTACACCTTC. Encoded protein: CASTGNSGYTF. J is TRBJ1-2 and V is TRBV2; D gene unclear. Germline V gene sequence: CDR1 SNHLY, CDR2 FYNNEI. The CDR3 sequence is 11 residues long.

The CDR3 loop reads CASSLGAGRRQETQYF. The CDR3 DNA is TGCGCCAGCAGCTTGGGGGCCGGTAGGAGACAAGAGACCCAGTACTTC. J is TRBJ2-5 and V is TRBV5-1; D ambiguous. This CDR3 comprises 16 residues. Between the trimmed V and J ends, which lost 0 bases and 2 bases, there was a span of 14 bases. Germline CDR1 SGHRS, CDR2 YFSETQ.

On this clonotype: Just one base apart from a much larger clone, this may be a read error. As DNA, the CDR3 is TGCGGTGCCGAAGACTCAAGCACAGATACGCAGTATTTT. Amino acids: CGAEDSSTDTQYF. This chain links TRBV20-1 with TRBJ2-3; unclear D gene. CDR3 length: 13 residues. Germline V gene sequence: CDR1 DFQATT, CDR2 SNEGSKA (reference sequence).

The chain uses TRBV20-1 and TRBJ1-2, with D perhaps matching TRBD1 (5 bases). This CDR3 spans 13 amino acids. In germline, CDR1 is DFQATT, CDR2 SNEGSKA (reference sequence). Trimming cost V 3 bases and J 7 bases, with 15 bases left between them. The CDR3 sequence: CSASSGGSCGYTF. The CDR3 DNA reads TGCAGTGCTAGCTCCGGGGGGAGCTGTGGCTACACCTTC.

This clonotype was seen only once. The chain links TRBV20-1 to TRBJ2-1; the match to TRBD2 covers 11 bases. V lost 4 bases and J lost 6; bases outside the gene matches: 8. The CDR3 consists of 15 residues. CDR1 is DFQATT, CDR2 SNEGSKA, per germline (reference sequence). The CDR3 DNA follows: TGCAGTGCTACTGATACGGGACTAGCGGTCAATGAGCAGTTCTTC. Protein product: CSATDTGLAVNEQFF.

This clonotype has a single count. This chain connects TRBV4-1 to TRBJ2-1; 12 positions agree with TRBD2. The CDR3 length is 17 residues. Losses at the gene ends were 1 base for V and 6 bases for J; bases not matched to a gene: 7. The germline gives CDR1 MGHRA, CDR2 YSYEKL. DNA for the CDR3: TGCGCCAGCAGCCAAGTGATGGCTAGCGGGAGGGGCAATGAGCAGTTCTTC. It yields the protein CASSQVMASGRGNEQFF.

This clonotype was observed many times. This rearrangement joins TRBV11-3 to TRBJ2-1, with D possibly matching TRBD2 (6 bases). The CDR3 spans 15 residues. Germline CDR1 SGHNT, CDR2 YENEEA. Trimming shortened V by 5 bases and J by 6 bases, and 17 bases separated the two germline ends. CDR3 sequence reads: CASSPRRGTGNEQFF. The DNA for the CDR3 is TGTGCCAGCAGCCCAAGGCGCGGGACGGGCAATGAGCAGTTCTTC.

The chain links TRBV11-2 to TRBJ2-5; 9 bases map to TRBD2. The germline V gene has CDR1 SGHAT and CDR2 FQNNGV. The CDR3 is made up of 17 amino acids. The ends lost 5 bases at V and 3 bases at J; junction bases unmatched: 13. CDR3 loop: CASSAYAGTSRKETQYF. In nucleotides, the CDR3 is TGTGCCAGCAGCGCCTACGCCGGGACTAGCAGAAAAGAGACCCAGTACTTC.

This clonotype was seen only once. One base away lies a much larger clone, so this may be a sequencing read error. This chain connects TRBV12-3 or TRBV12-4 to TRBJ2-3; either TRBD1 or TRBD2 may supply D (5 bases each). The CDR3 totals 12 residues. CDR3 sequence (DNA): TGTGCCGGCAGGGTCGGGGAAGATACGCAGTATTTT. As protein: CAGRVGEDTQYF.

This clonotype was counted ten times or more. This chain joins TRBV30 and TRBJ1-2, with TRBD1 as a possible D gene (5 bases). The CDR3 extends over 16 amino acids. Germline CDR1 GTSNPN, CDR2 SVGIG (reference sequence). V lost 0 bases and J lost 2, with 16 bases in between. In DNA, the CDR3 is TGTGCCTGGAGTGTAAATTCGGGACGGGGCAACTATGGCTACACCTTC. This sequence encodes CAWSVNSGRGNYGYTF. The full variable domain, completed using reference TRBV30 and TRBJ1-2, is SQTIHQWPATLVQPVGSPLSLECTVEGTSNPNLYWYRQAAGRGLQLLFYSVGIGQISSEVPQNLSASRPQDRQFILSSKKLLLSDSGFYLCAWSVNSGRGNYGYTFGSGTRLTVV.

This clonotype was observed at least ten times. The V gene is TRBV20-1, the J gene TRBJ2-7, with D uncertain. The CDR3 runs to 10 residues. Germline CDR1 is DFQATT and CDR2 is SNEGSKA (reference sequence). The V gene lost 6 bases and the J gene lost 3 bases, with 6 bases spanning the gap. DNA of the CDR3: TGCAGTGCCTTATACTACGAGCAGTACTTC. The encoded protein is CSALYYEQYF.

V and J are TRBV19 and TRBJ1-5; no definite D call. The length of the CDR3 is 11 residues. The germline V gene has CDR1 LNHDA and CDR2 SQIVND (reference sequence). The germline V and J ends were trimmed by 11 bases and 2 bases, with 7 bases remaining between them. In DNA, the CDR3 is TGTGCCCGCCGGGGCAATCAGCCCCAGCATTTT. As protein: CARRGNQPQHF.

This clonotype was found many times. The genes are TRBV6-1 and TRBJ2-3; D ambiguous. Trimming removed 5 bases at V and 0 bases at J, with 9 bases between. This CDR3 has 14 residues. CDR1 and CDR2 (germline): MNHNS, SASEGT. DNA of the CDR3: TGTGCCAGCAGTTACGAAAGTAGCACAGATACGCAGTATTTT. Translated, it gives CASSYESSTDTQYF.

This clonotype was seen at least ten times. The chain combines TRBV11-2 with TRBJ1-2, with 11 nucleotides matching TRBD1. This CDR3 region has 17 residues. J gave up 4 bases and V 1 base, and 8 bases lay outside the gene matches. Germline V CDR1 and CDR2: SGHAT, FQNNGV. The CDR3 sequence: CASSLVGGTGGIYGYTF. CDR3 coding DNA: TGTGCCAGCAGCTTAGTAGGTGGGACAGGGGGTATCTATGGCTACACCTTC.